This TCR beta chain was captured in a study of cytomegalovirus exposure and HLA in healthy donors (dated 2017 in TCRdb). General notes on the study: An earlier analysis of roughly 570 of the donors reported 250 to 350 Gb of sequence data and around 120 million unique TCR beta sequences obtained from about 170 million T cells. Approximately 300 gigabases of sequencing data and roughly 90 million unique TCR sequences were included in an early release covering around 600 HLA-typed donors. Of the 300 to 500 genotyped donors, 75% to 85% were placed in the genetic ancestry cluster associated with self-reported Caucasian donors. The study aimed to test whether signatures of past pathogen exposure could be identified by cataloging public T cell receptors. The study profiled the T cell repertoires of hundreds of subjects by immunosequencing and related them to cytomegalovirus serostatus. Along with the roughly 670-subject first cohort, a separate validation cohort of over a hundred different subjects was used. The study combined high-throughput TCR immunosequencing, statistical association of individual TCRs with disease status, and machine learning to predict cytomegalovirus infection status. A later analysis re-examined previously published TCR beta repertoires from roughly 720 donors and added high-resolution HLA genotyping to investigate patterns of TCR occurrence. In the later analysis, no new phenotypic data were used to find candidate immune exposures; instead, reliance was placed on TCR beta sequences and their occurrence across donors. In an earlier analysis of several hundred of the donors, high-throughput TCR beta sequencing was used to judge whether each TCR beta V gene segment behaved as functional or pseudogenic. Donor age, sex, ethnicity and CMV serostatus were compiled alongside the repertoire data. A later genetic analysis used genome-wide SNP genotypes for about 65% of the roughly 700 donors, treating that subset as a discovery cohort. Every discovery cohort repertoire had been produced on one sequencing platform. Both class I and class II loci were covered by HLA typing, at four-digit resolution. Typing coverage differed by locus: A, B, C, DRB1 and DQB1 were typed in about 620-640 donors, DQA1 in around 500, DPA1 in approximately 600, and DPB1 in around 440. A handful of DR-DQ haplotypes were handled as single units for association and clustering because linkage in the cohort was strong. Across roughly 420 genotyped donors of the cohort, an average of about 250,000 unique TCR beta nucleotide sequences per donor were sequenced, and about a sixth of those sequences were non-productive.

This clone was picked up a small number of times. Its antigen is currently not known. No quality values exist for individual bases; no much larger clone is one base distant. The library was prepared using the immunoSEQ multiplex PCR assay. For the multiplex PCR, a mixture combining 60 forward primers for TCR Vbeta segments and 13 reverse primers for TCR Jbeta segments was used. Amplification of the CDR3 region of rearranged TCR beta genes was performed with a multiplex PCR assay on genomic DNA. The amplified TCR beta libraries were sequenced on the Illumina HiSeq System as 87-base-pair reads. As for the authors' bioinformatics: A later analysis counted about 80 million unique TCR beta chains across the 550 to 700 repertoires, and around 12 million of these chains were shared by at least two donors. Raw reads were error-corrected and collapsed into unique sequences by a nearest-neighbor algorithm in which closely related sequences were merged to remove PCR and sequencing errors. V, D and J gene segments were assigned by aligning CDR3 sequences to IMGT reference sequences. For a sequence to be retained, at least a six-nucleotide match to both a V gene segment and a J gene segment was required. A rearrangement counted as productive if the CDR3 had no stop codons and remained in frame with V and J, and every other rearrangement counted as non-productive. CDR3 was defined by IMGT convention, running from the second conserved V-encoded cysteine to the conserved J-encoded phenylalanine. The earlier analysis of 550 to 650 of the donors excluded any sequence lacking an unambiguous match to a single V gene segment. In an earlier analysis of some 590 of the donors, V segments were called functional above 56.7% productive rearrangements and were called segregating when the between-donor standard deviation exceeded 5%. To diagnose cytomegalovirus status from the catalog of TCR beta chain sequences, a statistical classification framework was built. A later analysis assigned V and J genes by comparing TCR nucleotide sequences with IMGT/GENE-DB human TR gene sequences. In a later analysis, CDR3 sequences and most-parsimonious VDJ recombination scenarios were assigned using the TCRdist pipeline. In a later analysis, each TCR beta chain was defined by its CDR3 amino acid sequence together with its V-gene family, and reads without a unique V-gene family were excluded. To address suspected cross-contamination and a sequencing artifact, a later analysis removed some 620 highly shared, low-generation-probability nucleotide sequences. In a later analysis, a clonal expansion index was calculated for each public chain from normalized within-repertoire ranks of inferred template counts. A later analysis computed generation probabilities with a VDJ recombination model fitted to out-of-frame rearrangements, and checked the results against IGoR. A later analysis scored TCR-TCR, TCR-HLA and TCR-CMV co-occurrence with hypergeometric tests, applying a repertoire-size bias correction to TCR pairs. In a later analysis, false discovery rates were estimated by permuting HLA or CMV assignments 20 times. In a later analysis, co-occurring TCRs were grouped using DBSCAN, and TCRdist sequence similarity was added for clustering within HLA-allele-positive subsets. Repertoires with fewer than 30,000 or more than 120,000 public chains, plus five repertoires with anomalous nucleotide sharing, were excluded from co-occurrence clustering. Held by TCRdb, this immuneACCESS table contains in-frame sequences only and omits some clones. Under half of the omission traces to an unresolved V gene where checked; the cause of the rest is unknown. That table is the source of V, J and clone size, and D and trimming were worked out from the DNA. Counted in this sample were about 130,000 clones; more than 9% of them appeared once. The ten largest make up approximately 4.5% of the sample.

Study-wide conclusions, independent of this receptor: In the study, about 150 TCR beta chains were listed as associated with cytomegalovirus. In a later analysis, HLA-associated TCR beta chains were found to be more clonally expanded and to have lower generation probabilities than equally common non-associated chains. According to a later analysis, TCR association rates differed among HLA loci, with DRB1 alleles showing the most associated TCRs and HLA-C alleles showing the fewest. Because HLA typing was unavailable for some donors at each locus, only the typed subset was used in association tests. A later analysis found that most CMV-associated TCR beta chains appeared HLA-restricted, with HLA associations seemingly driven largely by CMV exposure. Linkage disequilibrium might explain the correlated functional status among segregating V segments, but an unknown experimental factor could not be excluded. Sequencing depth was assumed to be roughly uniform across donors in the presence/absence analyses, though that assumption may not hold. In vitro tests confirmed that three of the cytomegalovirus-associated TCR beta chains recognize cytomegalovirus antigens. Strong co-occurrence of HLA alleles, especially DR and DQ, made assigning TCR associations to individual alleles difficult. A group of highly shared sequence variants was considered likely to be a technical artifact of the sequencing pipeline. At a false discovery rate of 0.05, a later analysis linked 15,000 to 20,000 TCR beta sequences to specific HLA alleles. According to a later genetic analysis, donors in an Asian-associated ancestry cluster had fewer N-insertions in productive TCRs than the approximately 670-donor mean. According to the authors, the approach could potentially be generalized to other disease states and immunological phenotypes. Only TCR beta chains were sequenced in this cohort, and the absence of alpha or paired-chain data limited detectable features. Because counts were too low, seventeen rarely observed V segments, including chromosome 9 orphons, were excluded from the earlier analysis of some 540 of the donors. CMV serostatus was the only immune exposure information available for the cohort. Because the 87-base-pair reads could not distinguish some IMGT-functional V segments, including TRBV6-2 and TRBV6-3, those segments were excluded. In an earlier analysis of 587 of the donors, most TCR beta V segments were observed in productive rearrangements about 90% or about 30% of the time, broadly matching IMGT annotations. In a later genetic analysis, a missense DCLRE1C variant was associated with V-gene and J-gene trimming of TCR beta chains, and the association was replicated in an independent cohort. A further reported finding was that TCR beta sequences accurately predicted the HLA-A and HLA-B alleles for most subjects in the first cohort. While some public TCRs were present in many individuals, most TCR sequences turned up only very rarely across donors. The classifier was reported to diagnose cytomegalovirus status with high specificity and sensitivity in both the original cohort and the validation cohort. According to a later analysis, parvovirus B19, influenza, CMV and Epstein-Barr virus appeared linked to several top co-occurrence clusters.

Per the germline V gene (reference sequence), GTSNPN is the CDR1 and SVGIG is the CDR2. Relative to germline, V is missing 1 base and J is missing 2 bases, with 2 bases of the junction outside any gene match. CDR3 length: 16 amino acids, cysteine to phenylalanine. The DNA shown is the 48-base CDR3, in frame from base 1. In total, approximately 610 healthy bone marrow donors made up the cohort. At the time of sampling, every cohort member was nominally healthy, though immune exposures that went unrecorded were likely present. The donor tested CMV seropositive and was one of the 289 seropositive cohort members. A peripheral blood sample was provided by each donor, and peripheral blood mononuclear cells were used for TCR beta sequencing. Genomic DNA extraction from the blood cell samples was performed with the Qiagen DNeasy Blood Extraction Kit.

What was sequenced was PBMCs. The chain is assembled from TRBV30 and TRBJ2-1, with 13 central nucleotides matching TRBD2. This TCR derives from a woman younger than 30 in good health and CMV-seropositive. The sequence in DNA is TGTGCCTGGAGTGGAACTAGCGGGAGGGCCTACAATGAGCAGTTCTTC. Translated, this gives CAWSGTSGRAYNEQFF.